Shown below are 17 T cell receptor beta chains from a single sample sequenced in a study of T cells after yellow fever vaccination. Via MiXCR, TCRdb re-called the 5' RACE reads, giving one row per CDR3 protein. This repertoire shows some 350,000 distinct CDR3 sequences, around 6.5% found once; its top ten account for roughly 15%. Sequences were derived from PBMCs, sampled 5 days after the yellow fever booster vaccination. These receptors all come from a man between 25 and 39 years old who received the YFV17D yellow fever vaccine.

This clonotype was found a few times. This sequence joins TRBV19 and TRBJ2-3; D is undetermined. Germline loops: CDR1 LNHDA, CDR2 SQIVND (reference sequence). The CDR3 contains 12 residues. Trimming shortened V by 5 bases and J by 4 bases, and 7 bases separated the two germline ends. The CDR3 protein is CASSAQSDTQYF. The CDR3 DNA follows: TGTGCCAGTAGTGCCCAGTCAGATACGCAGTATTTT.

This clonotype was observed many times. The rearrangement uses TRBV3-1 and TRBJ2-2; 8 bases line up with TRBD1. The V gene's germline CDR1 is LGHDT and CDR2 YNNKEL (reference sequence). The CDR3 sequence is 16 residues long. V trimming: 0 bases; J trimming: 4 bases; junction bases outside the gene matches: 4. CDR3 sequence reads: CASSQERTGFTGELFF. In DNA form, the CDR3 reads TGTGCCAGCAGCCAAGAAAGGACAGGGTTCACCGGGGAGCTGTTTTTT.

This clonotype was seen ten or more times. This chain joins TRBV25-1 and TRBJ2-7; D tentatively reads TRBD1 or TRBD2 (5 bases each). The germline V and J ends were trimmed by 6 bases and 5 bases, with 14 bases remaining between them. The CDR3 runs 13 residues. CDR1 is MGHDK, CDR2 SYGVNS, per germline. In DNA, the CDR3 is TGTGCCAGCAGAGGAGAAGGGACCGACGAGCAGTACTTC. It encodes CASRGEGTDEQYF.

In this sample, this clonotype turned up a few times. The J gene is TRBJ2-3, the V gene TRBV30; D not certain. The CDR3 has 11 residues. The V and J ends lost 3 bases and 8 bases respectively, with 9 bases between them. From germline, CDR1 is GTSNPN and CDR2 SVGIG (reference sequence). The CDR3 DNA is TGTGCCTGGAGCGGATCTAGTACGCAGTATTTT. It translates to CAWSGSSTQYF.

V is TRBV9 and J is TRBJ2-2; TRBD2 matches 9 bases. The CDR3 length is 15 residues. The V gene's germline CDR1 is SGDLS and CDR2 YYNGEE. The V gene end was trimmed by 0 bases and the J gene end by 6 bases; junction bases not matched to a gene: 3. This chain's CDR3 is CASSVGSGRAGELFF. In DNA, the CDR3 is TGTGCCAGCAGCGTAGGTAGCGGGAGAGCCGGGGAGCTGTTTTTT. The full variable domain, completed using reference TRBV9 and TRBJ2-2, is DSGVTQTPKHLITATGQRVTLRCSPRSGDLSVYWYQQSLDQGLQFLIQYYNGEERAKGNILERFSAQQFPDLHSELNLSSLELGDSALYFCASSVGSGRAGELFFGEGSRLTVL.

This clonotype has only a few counts. Sequence at one end of the junction differs from germline and may be a read error. The chain couples TRBV24-1 to TRBJ2-1; D gene unclear. CDR3 size: 11 residues. CDR1 and CDR2 from the germline V gene are KGHDR and SFDVKD. This chain's CDR3 is CATGDYNEQFF. CDR3 bases: TGTGCCACCGGTGATTACAATGAGCAGTTCTTC.

This clonotype was observed at least ten times. The chain links TRBV15 to TRBJ2-7; the match to TRBD2 covers 12 bases. The CDR3 has 15 amino acids. The junction had 3 bases not matched to a gene; V was cut back by 4 bases and J by 2 bases. Germline V CDR1 and CDR2: LNHNV, YYDKDF (reference sequence). The CDR3 nucleotides read TGTGCCACCAGCACTAGCGGGAGGGCCGCCTACGAGCAGTACTTC. This codes for CATSTSGRAAYEQYF.

This clonotype was seen at least ten times. J is TRBJ2-3 and V is TRBV29-1; D gene uncertain. The CDR3 contains 11 residues. Germline lookup yields CDR1 SQVTM and CDR2 ANQGSEA. V shed 7 bases and J shed 10 bases, with 15 bases lying between them. The CDR3: CSAGESVSQYF. As DNA, the CDR3 is TGCAGCGCTGGGGAATCCGTATCGCAGTATTTT.

This clonotype appeared many times. One junction end does not reproduce the germline sequence, and a read error may be involved. The CDR3: CASSLARDNEQFF. The CDR3 region has the DNA TGTGCTAGCAGCTTAGCCAGAGATAATGAGCAGTTCTTC. The chain employs TRBV7-7 and TRBJ2-1; D is ambiguous. CDR3 length: 13 residues. The germline V gene encodes CDR1 SSHAT and CDR2 FNYEAQ (reference sequence).

The V call is TRBV7-2, the J call TRBJ2-7; 11 bases line up with TRBD2. The germline gives CDR1 SGHTA, CDR2 FQGNSA. Losses at the gene ends were 5 bases for V and 0 bases for J; bases not matched to a gene: 6. The CDR3 has 16 residues. CDR3 bases: TGTGCCAGCAGCCCTAGCGGGAGGACTGTCTCCTACGAGCAGTACTTC. As protein: CASSPSGRTVSYEQYF.

The sample holds a few counts of this clonotype. The rearrangement uses TRBV18 and TRBJ2-7; D remains unclear. The CDR3 runs to 15 residues. Germline assignment: CDR1 KGHSH and CDR2 LQKENI. Trimming shortened V by 1 base and J by 0 bases, and 10 bases separated the two germline ends. The CDR3: CASSPQSRSSYEQYF. In DNA form, the CDR3 reads TGTGCCAGCTCACCACAGAGCAGAAGCTCCTACGAGCAGTACTTC.

This clonotype was picked up a small number of times. The V call is TRBV7-9, the J call TRBJ2-4; D assignment may be TRBD1 or TRBD2 (5 bases each). Trimming shortened V by 11 bases and J by 5 bases, and 10 bases separated the two germline ends. The CDR3 runs to 11 residues. Germline CDR1 SEHNR, CDR2 FQNEAQ (reference sequence). The CDR3 bases are TGTGCCGGGAGCAGGGAAAACATTCAGTACTTC. It codes for CAGSRENIQYF.

This clonotype has just a few counts. The gene calls are TRBV15 and TRBJ2-7; TRBD2 might be the D (6 bases). This CDR3 spans 14 amino acids. Germline CDR1 and CDR2: LNHNV and YYDKDF (reference sequence). Trimming cost V 5 bases and J 3 bases, with 14 bases left between them. The CDR3 DNA sequence: TGTGCCACCAGCCGGCCTAGCGCCCGCTACGAGCAGTACTTC. It is translated as CATSRPSARYEQYF.

In its sample, this clonotype was seen a few times. The rearrangement joins TRBV4-3 to TRBJ2-3; perhaps TRBD2 as D (6 bases). Between the trimmed V and J ends, which lost 0 bases and 2 bases, there was a span of 9 bases. The CDR3 is made up of 15 amino acids. Germline lookup yields CDR1 LGHNA and CDR2 YSLEER. The CDR3 is CASSQEWTNTDTQYF. The CDR3 DNA sequence: TGCGCCAGCAGCCAAGAATGGACTAACACAGATACGCAGTATTTT.

This clonotype was recorded a few times. This chain links TRBV10-3 with TRBJ1-1; D not certain. Deletions cut 5 bases from V and 0 bases from J, with 13 bases between. The CDR3 runs to 15 residues. In germline, CDR1 is ENHRY, CDR2 SYGVKD. The CDR3 DNA follows: TGTGCCATCAGTCCTCTGTCGGGTATGAACACTGAAGCTTTCTTT. Translated, it gives CAISPLSGMNTEAFF.

This chain uses TRBV7-9 with TRBJ2-2; D is possibly TRBD1 (5 bases). Trimming left V 5 bases short and J 0 bases short, with 10 bases between. The CDR3 has 15 residues. Germline CDR1 is SEHNR and CDR2 is FQNEAQ (reference sequence). The CDR3 region has the DNA TGTGCCAGCAGCAAGGGGTCGCCGAACACCGGGGAGCTGTTTTTT. Protein: CASSKGSPNTGELFF. The whole variable domain, remainder taken from reference TRBV7-9 and TRBJ2-2, is DTGVSQNPRHKITKRGQNVTFRCDPISEHNRLYWYRQTLGQGPEFLTYFQNEAQLEKSRLLSDRFSAERPKGSFSTLEIQRTEQGDSAMYLCASSKGSPNTGELFFGEGSRLTVL.

This clonotype has at least ten counts. The chain is built from TRBV10-3 and TRBJ1-1; D unresolved. Germline loops: CDR1 ENHRY, CDR2 SYGVKD. The CDR3 has 12 residues. V lost 3 bases and J lost 6, with 8 bases in between. CDR3 bases: TGTGCCATCAGTGAAGGGATAGCTGAAGCTTTCTTT. Encoded protein: CAISEGIAEAFF.